This is a list of T cell receptor beta chains from one sample in a study of T cells in localized non-small cell lung cancer. Profiled with immunoSEQ multiplex PCR; TCRdb holds only in-frame clones, not every one. This table holds about 55,000 clones, 65% to 85% found once. This sample comprised peripheral blood mononuclear cells, obtained before any cancer treatment. The receptors originated from a man between 40 and 69 years old with stage III lung adenocarcinoma. Each CDR3 is given with its conserved first and last residue. A D gene is named only where the DNA matches it firmly. Clone sizes are given selectively: once, few, many, or a class where the clone is expanded.

len	j_gene	abundance	d_gene	v_gene	CDR3nt	CDR3aa
13	TRBJ2-1	NA	TRBD2	TRBV2	TGTGCCAGCGAGCTAGCGGCCTACAATGAGCAGTTCTTC	CASELAAYNEQFF
14	TRBJ2-2	NA	NA	TRBV7-2	TGTGCCAGCAGCTTCAACTGGAACACCGGGGAGCTGTTTTTT	CASSFNWNTGELFF
11	TRBJ1-1	NA	NA	TRBV29-1	TGCAGCGCTGGGGATGACAGTGAGGCTTTCTTT	CSAGDDSEAFF
14	TRBJ2-7	NA	NA	TRBV9	TGTGCCAGCAGCGTAGGGCGGGACACCTACGAGCAGTACTTC	CASSVGRDTYEQYF
17	TRBJ1-3	once	NA	TRBV7-9	NA	CASSLFFGQGTGNTIYF
13	TRBJ2-1	few	NA	TRBV7-7	TGTGCCAGCAGCCCTGGGGCACGAGGTGAGCAGTTCTTC	CASSPGARGEQFF
13	TRBJ1-1	NA	TRBD1	TRBV6-6	TGTGCCAGCAGCAGGGGGATTAACACTGAAGCTTTCTTT	CASSRGINTEAFF
14	TRBJ2-7	few	NA	TRBV27	TGTGCCAGCAGTTTAGTGGGATCCGGCTACGAGCAGTACTTC	CASSLVGSGYEQYF
12	TRBJ2-7	NA	NA	TRBV7-9	TGTGCCAGCACTTACGGGAGCAACGAGCAGTACTTC	CASTYGSNEQYF
14	TRBJ2-5	NA	TRBD2	TRBV14	TGTGCCAGCAGCCTTAGCGGGGGGGCGAAGACCCAGTACTTC	CASSLSGGAKTQYF
13	TRBJ1-2	NA	NA	TRBV7-2	TGTGCCAGCAGCCCGATGACTAACTATGGCTACACCTTC	CASSPMTNYGYTF
13	TRBJ2-7	few	NA	TRBV5-1	TGCGCCAGCAGCTTGGTTCCGAATTACGAGCAGTACTTC	CASSLVPNYEQYF
14	TRBJ1-5	NA	TRBD1	TRBV30	TGTGCCTGGAGGAAAGGACAGGGCGGTCAGCCCCAGCATTTT	CAWRKGQGGQPQHF
11	TRBJ2-3	NA	NA	TRBV20-1	TGCAGTGCTGCCACAGCAGATACGCAGTATTTT	CSAATADTQYF
13	TRBJ1-5	NA	NA	TRBV19	TGTGCCAGTAATACCGAAAGGGGTCAGCCCCAGCATTTT	CASNTERGQPQHF
18	TRBJ1-4	NA	TRBD1	TRBV6-1	TGTGCCAGCAGTGACTATCGGGGGACAGGGGCAACTAATGAAAAACTGTTTTTT	CASSDYRGTGATNEKLFF
17	TRBJ2-5	NA	TRBD2	TRBV5-1	TGCGCCAGCAGCTGGTATGGACTAGCGGGTAGTCAAGAGACCCAGTACTTC	CASSWYGLAGSQETQYF
16	TRBJ2-5	NA	NA	TRBV11-2	TGTGCCAGCAGCCCCTATCGGGGCAGTCTCAAGGAGACCCAGTACTTC	CASSPYRGSLKETQYF
15	TRBJ1-4	NA	TRBD1	TRBV5-1	TGCGCCAGCAGATCTACAGGGGGCACTAATGAAAAACTGTTTTTT	CASRSTGGTNEKLFF
11	TRBJ1-2	few	NA	TRBV19	TGTGCCAGTAGTTTCTCCTACGGCTACACCTTC	CASSFSYGYTF
13	TRBJ1-5	few	NA	TRBV29-1	TGCAGCGTTAAAAGCCAGCAGGATCAGCCCCAGCATTTT	CSVKSQQDQPQHF
13	TRBJ1-5	NA	NA	TRBV19	TGTGCCAGTAGTATTAGGGCAGGGGTTCCCCAGCATTTT	CASSIRAGVPQHF
14	TRBJ1-5	NA	TRBD1	TRBV11-2	TGTGCCAGCAGCTTAGTAGGGGGCGATCAGCCCCAGCATTTT	CASSLVGGDQPQHF
15	TRBJ2-7	NA	TRBD1	TRBV6-4	TGTGCCAGCAGTTGCACAGGGGGCAAAACCTACGAGCAGTACTTC	CASSCTGGKTYEQYF
15	TRBJ2-3	NA	NA	TRBV19	TGTGCCAGTCGTCGCGGGGTGACTAGCACAGATACGCAGTATTTT	CASRRGVTSTDTQYF
17	TRBJ2-7	NA	TRBD2	TRBV18	TGTGCCAGCTCACCACCGGGAGGGGCAGCATCTTTTTACGAGCAGTACTTC	CASSPPGGAASFYEQYF
13	TRBJ1-4	few	NA	TRBV9	TGTGCCAGCAGCGTCGGAAGTAATGAAAAACTGTTTTTT	CASSVGSNEKLFF
19	TRBJ2-1	NA	TRBD2	TRBV27	TGTGCCAGCAGTTTATACCCACTAGCGGGAGGCCCCCGCTCCAATGAGCAGTTCTTC	CASSLYPLAGGPRSNEQFF
14	TRBJ1-2	NA	NA	TRBV29-1	TGCAGCGTTGATGTCAGGGTAGGGGTCAATGGCTACACCTTC	CSVDVRVGVNGYTF
13	TRBJ1-2	NA	NA	TRBV29-1	TGCAGCGTTGACCCAGGGCTCCCGTATGGCTACACCTTC	CSVDPGLPYGYTF
14	TRBJ2-7	once	NA	TRBV5-1	TGCGCCAGCAGCTTCCGGGACGGCTCCTACGAGCAGTACTTC	CASSFRDGSYEQYF
15	TRBJ2-7	NA	NA	TRBV25-1	TGTGCCAGCATGGGCGAGGGGACGCCTGCCTACGAGCAGTACTTC	CASMGEGTPAYEQYF
16	TRBJ2-5	NA	NA	TRBV7-3	TGTGCCAGCACCGGATTCGGTAAGCGTCCGCCAGAGACCCAGTACTTC	CASTGFGKRPPETQYF
13	TRBJ2-2	once	NA	TRBV29-1	TGCAGCGTTGAGAAGGGTGGGACCGGGGAGCTGTTTTTT	CSVEKGGTGELFF
13	TRBJ1-5	NA	NA	TRBV7-2	TGTGCCAGCAGCTCCACAGGGAGTCAGCCCCAGCATTTT	CASSSTGSQPQHF
13	TRBJ2-3	NA	NA	TRBV19	TGTGCCAGTAGTATAGCCATCACAGATACGCAGTATTTT	CASSIAITDTQYF
15	TRBJ2-7	NA	TRBD1	TRBV25-1	TGTGCCAGCAGTGAAACAGGGGTTGGGGCTTACGAGCAGTACTTC	CASSETGVGAYEQYF
16	TRBJ1-5	few	NA	TRBV6-1	TGTGCCAGCAGTGAATTTTCGGGCAGTCAAAATCAGCCCCAGCATTTT	CASSEFSGSQNQPQHF
15	TRBJ1-2	NA	NA	TRBV5-1	TGCGCCAGCAGCTTGGCCTTCCAGGGTGAGGATGGCTACACCTTC	CASSLAFQGEDGYTF
13	TRBJ2-2	NA	TRBD1	TRBV30	TGTGCCTCGACCGGGACAGGGGCCGGGGAGCTGTTTTTT	CASTGTGAGELFF
14	TRBJ2-7	NA	NA	TRBV10-3	TGTGCCATCAGTGCCGCTAGTGGGACCTACGAGCAGTACTTC	CAISAASGTYEQYF
15	TRBJ1-5	NA	NA	TRBV7-9	TGTGCCAGCACCCTAGAGGGGGGGGCAAGTCAGCCCCAGCATTTT	CASTLEGGASQPQHF